This passage covers 24 T cell receptor beta chains from one sample sequenced in a study of spatial heterogeneity in lung cancer. This sample's time point: blood at routine non-recurrence follow-up after resection. No cell sorting; template was whole RNA from tumor, lung tissue or PBMC. TCRdb itself ran the 5' RACE reads through MiXCR, one entry per CDR3 protein. The sample comprises 50,000 to 60,000 distinct CDR3 sequences, around 6.7% of which are singletons, and 35% to 45% rests with the top ten. The sample here was PBMCs, taken at follow-up. Source of these receptors: a female donor with early-stage non-small cell lung cancer.

This clonotype appeared a few times. V usage is TRBV11-2 and J usage is TRBJ1-1, with D tentatively TRBD1 (5 bases). V shed 10 bases and J shed 1 base, with 13 bases lying between them. Germline-derived CDR1 and CDR2 are SGHAT and FQNNGV. The CDR3 totals 13 residues. The chain's CDR3 is CANSRGTNTEAFF. The DNA for the CDR3 is TGTGCCAACTCCAGAGGGACGAACACTGAAGCTTTCTTT. The variable domain in full, completed from reference TRBV11-2 and TRBJ1-1, reads EAGVAQSPRYKIIEKRQSVAFWCNPISGHATLYWYQQILGQGPKLLIQFQNNGVVDDSQLPKDRFSAERLKGVDSTLKIQPAKLEDSAVYLCANSRGTNTEAFFGQGTRLTVV.

This clonotype was detected many times. This chain links TRBV7-2 with TRBJ2-1; D gene uncertain. Germline V gene sequence: CDR1 SGHTA, CDR2 FQGNSA. Trimming removed 3 bases from V and 2 bases from J, with 8 bases in between. This CDR3 is 14 amino acids long. The CDR3 protein is CASSFLQPYNEQFF. DNA of the CDR3: TGTGCCAGCAGCTTCTTACAGCCCTACAATGAGCAGTTCTTC. The whole variable domain, remainder taken from reference TRBV7-2 and TRBJ2-1, is GAGVSQSPSNKVTEKGKDVELRCDPISGHTALYWYRQSLGQGLEFLIYFQGNSAPDKSGLPSDRFSAERTGGSVSTLTIQRTQQEDSAVYLCASSFLQPYNEQFFGPGTRLTVL.

This clonotype has a handful of counts. As DNA, the CDR3 is TGTGCCAGCAGCTATAGCGGGGGGGACGGTGAGCAGTTCTTC. The encoded protein is CASSYSGGDGEQFF. The genes are TRBV7-3 and TRBJ2-1; TRBD2 matches at 11 bases. Unmatched junction bases numbered 5, after V lost 4 bases and J lost 9 bases. The CDR3 runs to 14 residues. CDR1 and CDR2 from the germline V gene are SGHTA and FQGTGA.

This clonotype was picked up a small number of times. The chain links TRBV7-8 to TRBJ1-4; D may be TRBD1 (6 bases). This CDR3 has 15 amino acids. Germline V gives CDR1 SGHVS, CDR2 FQNEAQ. The V end was cut by 1 base, the J end by 5 bases, with 11 bases between. For the CDR3, the DNA is TGTGCCAGCAGCTTAGATGGGGGGCTCAATGAAAAACTGTTTTTT. Translated: CASSLDGGLNEKLFF.

The table lists this clonotype with many counts. The chain employs TRBV5-1 and TRBJ2-7; D assignment may be TRBD1 or TRBD2 (5 bases each). CDR3 length: 14 amino acids. Germline values: CDR1 SGHRS, CDR2 YFSETQ. Trimming left V 4 bases short and J 2 bases short, with 13 bases between. The CDR3 nucleotides read TGCGCCAGCAGCCAGGGACGTAGCACCTACGAGCAGTACTTC. Translated, it gives CASSQGRSTYEQYF.

This clonotype was seen repeatedly, ten times or more. This rearrangement joins TRBV9 to TRBJ2-4; 11 nucleotides agree with TRBD2. The CDR3 sequence is 17 residues long. CDR1 and CDR2 from the germline V gene are SGDLS and YYNGEE. V gave up 4 bases and J gave up 0 bases; unmatched junction bases: 6. The CDR3 DNA is TGTGCCAGCAGCTCGGGACTAGCGGATTTAGCCAAAAACATTCAGTACTTC. Protein: CASSSGLADLAKNIQYF. The variable domain in full, completed from reference TRBV9 and TRBJ2-4, reads DSGVTQTPKHLITATGQRVTLRCSPRSGDLSVYWYQQSLDQGLQFLIQYYNGEERAKGNILERFSAQQFPDLHSELNLSSLELGDSALYFCASSSGLADLAKNIQYFGAGTRLSVL.

Only a few counts were recorded for this clonotype. The chain joins TRBV7-9 to TRBJ2-7, with D unresolved. This CDR3 has 14 amino acids. Per the germline V gene, CDR1 is SEHNR and CDR2 is FQNEAQ (reference sequence). Trimming removed 5 bases at V and 4 bases at J, with 15 bases between. DNA of the CDR3: TGTGCCAGCAGCCGAACACCCACGGGTTACGAGCAGTACTTC. Its translation: CASSRTPTGYEQYF.

The rearrangement uses TRBV6-1 and TRBJ2-3; TRBD2 matches at 8 bases. Germline trimming cut 2 bases from V and 2 bases from J; bases unmatched to any gene: 12. Germline CDR1 and CDR2: MNHNS and SASEGT. There are 18 residues in the CDR3. This CDR3 is CASSEPSKGGGYTDTQYF. The DNA of the CDR3 is TGTGCCAGCAGTGAACCCTCCAAGGGCGGGGGGTACACAGATACGCAGTATTTT.

Ten or more counts support this clonotype. The chain combines TRBV7-2 with TRBJ2-2, with D uncertain. The CDR3 is made up of 14 amino acids. Germline V CDR1 and CDR2: SGHTA, FQGNSA. The V gene lost 3 bases and the J gene lost 6 bases, with 11 bases spanning the gap. CDR3 DNA sequence: TGTGCCAGCAGCTTCCGGGCCGCGGCCGGGGAGCTGTTTTTT. Protein sequence: CASSFRAAAGELFF.

This clonotype was seen repeatedly, ten times or more. The rearrangement uses TRBV5-1 and TRBJ2-7; D unresolved. Germline loops: CDR1 SGHRS, CDR2 YFSETQ. V shed 0 bases and J shed 4 bases, with 2 bases lying between them. This CDR3 is 11 amino acids long. CDR3 in amino acids: CASSLGYEQYF. Here the CDR3 DNA reads TGCGCCAGCAGCTTGGGGTACGAGCAGTACTTC. The whole variable domain, remainder taken from reference TRBV5-1 and TRBJ2-7, is KAGVTQTPRYLIKTRGQQVTLSCSPISGHRSVSWYQQTPGQGLQFLFEYFSETQRNKGNFPGRFSGRQFSNSRSEMNVSTLELGDSALYLCASSLGYEQYFGPGTRLTVT.

This clonotype was counted at least ten times. The chain employs TRBV9 and TRBJ2-3; 11 bases map to TRBD2. Germline CDR1 SGDLS, CDR2 YYNGEE. The CDR3 sequence is 15 residues long. Unmatched junction bases numbered 5, after V lost 3 bases and J lost 5 bases. CDR3: CASSASGGREDTQYF. As DNA, the CDR3 is TGTGCCAGCAGCGCTAGCGGGGGGAGGGAAGATACGCAGTATTTT.

This clonotype has ten or more counts. The chain joins TRBV12-3 or TRBV12-4 to TRBJ1-5, with TRBD1 matching over 8 bases. This CDR3 is 16 amino acids long. Trimming removed 5 bases from V and 1 base from J; junction bases left unmatched: 7. CDR3 coding DNA: TGTGCCAGCAGTACCCAGGGGGCGTTAAGCAATCAGCCCCAGCATTTT. Its translation is CASSTQGALSNQPQHF.

This clonotype occurred a few times. This chain links TRBV24-1 with TRBJ2-7, with TRBD1 matching 10 bases. V lost 10 bases and J lost 0; bases outside the gene matches: 2. The CDR3 loop spans 13 amino acids. CDR1 KGHDR and CDR2 SFDVKD come from the germline V gene. The CDR3 region has the DNA TGTGCCACAAGACAGGGGGCCTCCTACGAGCAGTACTTC. Translating gives CATRQGASYEQYF.

Ten or more counts support this clonotype. The V and J genes are TRBV29-1 and TRBJ2-7, with D possibly being TRBD2 (6 bases). With 7 bases removed from V and 7 bases from J, the gap between germline ends came to 20 bases. The CDR3 is 13 residues long. In germline, CDR1 is SQVTM, CDR2 ANQGSEA. Here the CDR3 reads CSAKSSLAGEQYF. The CDR3, as DNA: TGCAGCGCCAAAAGTTCACTAGCTGGGGAGCAGTACTTC.

The CDR3, as DNA: TGTGCCAGCAGCCAGCTCCGGGGGATGAGCACAGATACGCAGTATTTT. It yields the protein CASSQLRGMSTDTQYF. The chain carries TRBV3-1 and TRBJ2-3; D possibly corresponds to TRBD2 (6 bases). CDR1 and CDR2 from the germline V gene are LGHDT and YNNKEL (reference sequence). This CDR3 is 16 amino acids long. V was pared by 3 bases and J by 0 bases, with 13 bases between.

This clonotype has only a few counts. The J gene is TRBJ2-2, the V gene TRBV20-1, with D possibly TRBD2 on 5 matching bases. Germline CDR1 is DFQATT and CDR2 is SNEGSKA (reference sequence). V shed 3 bases and J shed 4 bases, with 15 bases lying between them. This CDR3 region has 15 residues. CDR3 nucleotide sequence: TGCAGTGCTAGGTCCGGGAATACTTTCACCGGGGAGCTGTTTTTT. The encoded protein is CSARSGNTFTGELFF.

This clonotype was seen ten or more times. This chain uses TRBV7-2 with TRBJ2-7; TRBD2 aligns across 11 bases. CDR3 size: 15 residues. Germline V CDR1 and CDR2: SGHTA, FQGNSA. Trimming at V came to 1 base and at J to 5 bases, leaving 4 bases not matched to a gene. In DNA form, the CDR3 reads TGTGCCAGCAGCTTAGTCTCTAGCGGGGGGAACGAGCAGTACTTC. Its protein is CASSLVSSGGNEQYF. The complete variable domain, with remaining parts taken from reference TRBV7-2 and TRBJ2-7, reads GAGVSQSPSNKVTEKGKDVELRCDPISGHTALYWYRQSLGQGLEFLIYFQGNSAPDKSGLPSDRFSAERTGGSVSTLTIQRTQQEDSAVYLCASSLVSSGGNEQYFGPGTRLTVT.

The sample holds a few counts of this clonotype. V gene TRBV7-3 combines with J gene TRBJ1-3; a possible D gene is TRBD1 (6 bases). The CDR3 totals 16 residues. Germline lookup yields CDR1 SGHTA and CDR2 FQGTGA. Trimming took off 1 base at V and 4 bases at J, with 14 bases between the two ends. CDR3 DNA sequence: TGTGCCAGCAGCTTAATGGGTTACGGGGGCGGAAACACCATATATTTT. Translating it yields CASSLMGYGGGNTIYF.

J is TRBJ2-1 and V is TRBV18, with 12 bases fitting TRBD2. The germline V gene encodes CDR1 KGHSH and CDR2 LQKENI. The CDR3 sequence is 14 residues long. V gave up 6 bases and J gave up 7 bases; unmatched junction bases: 4. CDR3 in amino acids: CASSTSGGGNEQFF. CDR3 in DNA: TGTGCCAGCTCGACTAGCGGGGGCGGTAATGAGCAGTTCTTC.

This clonotype came up many times. The chain recombines TRBV21-1 with TRBJ1-2; TRBD1, the table's D call, was not compared with the DNA. TRBV21-1 is designated a pseudogene. This CDR3 spans 15 amino acids. Here the CDR3 reads CASSVPGQGNYGYTF. DNA of the CDR3: TGTGCCAGCAGCGTTCCGGGACAGGGGAACTATGGCTACACCTTC.

The chain employs TRBV3-1 and TRBJ2-7; D unclear. This CDR3 is built from 14 residues. Germline assignment: CDR1 LGHDT and CDR2 YNNKEL (reference sequence). V lost 2 bases to trimming and J lost 3 bases, with 11 bases between them. CDR3 protein: CASSQMGGVYEQYF. In DNA, the CDR3 is TGTGCCAGCAGCCAAATGGGCGGAGTCTACGAGCAGTACTTC.

This clonotype occurred many times. The rearrangement links TRBV13 to TRBJ2-5; D is unclear. V shed 1 base and J shed 3 bases, with 6 bases lying between them. Germline V gene sequence: CDR1 PRHDT, CDR2 FYEKMQ (reference sequence). The CDR3 length is 13 residues. Here the CDR3 reads CASSLAVEETQYF. The CDR3, as DNA: TGTGCCAGCAGCTTAGCGGTGGAAGAGACCCAGTACTTC.

This clonotype has a count of ten or more. The chain couples TRBV12-3 or TRBV12-4 to TRBJ2-1; TRBD1 agrees at 7 bases. V gave up 5 bases and J gave up 10 bases; unmatched junction bases: 5. The CDR3 sequence is 12 residues long. This CDR3 is CASSTGQAEQFF. The CDR3 DNA sequence: TGTGCCAGCAGTACTGGACAGGCCGAGCAGTTCTTC.

The chain combines TRBV2 with TRBJ2-7; D may be TRBD1 (5 bases). V gave up 0 bases and J gave up 2 bases, with 11 bases separating them. This CDR3 contains 15 residues. Germline V gene lookup returns CDR1 SNHLY and CDR2 FYNNEI. The CDR3 DNA is TGTGCCAGCAGTGAAGCCTCGACAGAAACCTACGAGCAGTACTTC. Its translation: CASSEASTETYEQYF.